The 29 T cell receptor beta chains below come from one sample, sequenced in a study of identical twins. TCRdb reprocessed the 5' RACE reads with MiXCR, giving one entry per CDR3 protein. The data show about 450,000 distinct CDR3 sequences, with about a fifth seen just once and about 12% held by the top ten. The sample taken for sequencing was naive T cells sorted from blood. The receptors derive from a man in his fifties in good health.

The chain uses TRBV4-2 and TRBJ2-5; TRBD1 matches at 9 bases. V was pared by 3 bases and J by 4 bases, with 9 bases of the junction left unmatched. The CDR3 contains 16 residues. Germline V gene sequence: CDR1 LGHNA, CDR2 YNFKEQ. The CDR3 sequence is CASSQDGTGMGETQYF. The CDR3 DNA is TGTGCCAGCAGCCAGGACGGGACAGGGATGGGAGAGACCCAGTACTTC.

The chain has TRBV9 and TRBJ1-2, with a weak D call TRBD1 (5 bases). The V and J ends lost 0 bases and 3 bases respectively, with 15 bases between them. The CDR3 is 16 amino acids. The germline V gene has CDR1 SGDLS and CDR2 YYNGEE. CDR3 in amino acids: CASSVVRVGTYYGYTF. The CDR3 nucleotides are TGTGCCAGCAGCGTAGTTCGTGTAGGGACCTACTATGGCTACACCTTC.

This clonotype was observed a few times. The rearrangement uses TRBV7-9 and TRBJ2-7; no clear D. The CDR3 has 14 amino acids. Trimming took 0 bases from V and 3 from J, leaving 9 bases between them. Germline lookup yields CDR1 SEHNR and CDR2 FQNEAQ (reference sequence). CDR3 sequence: CASSLALRNYEQYF. CDR3 DNA sequence: TGTGCCAGCAGCTTAGCGCTGAGGAACTACGAGCAGTACTTC.

This clonotype was detected many times. Written as DNA, the CDR3 is TGTGCCAGCAGTTTAGGTCAGCGCGGGAGCTCCTACAATGAGCAGTTCTTC. Translating gives CASSLGQRGSSYNEQFF. The chain joins TRBV28 to TRBJ2-1; 7 nucleotides align to TRBD2. The ends lost 2 bases at V and 0 bases at J; junction bases unmatched: 7. The CDR3 contains 17 residues. The germline V gene encodes CDR1 MDHEN and CDR2 SYDVKM.

This chain connects TRBV9 to TRBJ2-7; D perhaps matches TRBD2 (6 bases). Deletions cut 0 bases from V and 4 bases from J, with 11 bases between. The CDR3 loop spans 14 amino acids. The germline V gene encodes CDR1 SGDLS and CDR2 YYNGEE. The CDR3 DNA follows: TGTGCCAGCAGCGTAGGCTCGGAGGGGTACGAGCAGTACTTC. Encoded protein: CASSVGSEGYEQYF.

The chain couples TRBV14 to TRBJ2-7, with TRBD2 identical over 12 bases. This CDR3 comprises 17 residues. Germline CDR1 reads SGHDN; CDR2 reads FVKESK. With 4 bases clipped from V and 2 bases from J, the junction kept 9 bases outside the gene matches. CDR3 residues: CASSRPGLAGRTYEQYF. The CDR3 DNA sequence: TGTGCCAGCAGCCGTCCGGGACTAGCGGGCCGTACCTACGAGCAGTACTTC. Combining the CDR3 with reference TRBV14 and TRBJ2-7 gives the whole variable domain EAGVTQFPSHSVIEKGQTVTLRCDPISGHDNLYWYRRVMGKEIKFLLHFVKESKQDESGMPNNRFLAERTGGTYSTLKVQPAELEDSGVYFCASSRPGLAGRTYEQYFGPGTRLTVT.

This clonotype has just a few counts. The chain combines TRBV7-2 with TRBJ2-3, with TRBD2 as a possible D gene (5 bases). Looked up from germline, CDR1 is SGHTA and CDR2 is FQGNSA. The length of the CDR3 is 14 residues. V was clipped by 4 bases and J by 4 bases, with 12 bases between them. The CDR3 region has the DNA TGTGCCAGCAGCTCCGGACTGGGCCCAGATACGCAGTATTTT. Translated: CASSSGLGPDTQYF. The full variable domain, completed using reference TRBV7-2 and TRBJ2-3, is GAGVSQSPSNKVTEKGKDVELRCDPISGHTALYWYRQSLGQGLEFLIYFQGNSAPDKSGLPSDRFSAERTGGSVSTLTIQRTQQEDSAVYLCASSSGLGPDTQYFGPGTRLTVL.

This clonotype was observed at least ten times. The chain recombines TRBV5-6 with TRBJ1-1; no clear D gene. Trimming cost V 0 bases and J 1 base, with 4 bases left between them. In germline, CDR1 is SGHDT, CDR2 YYEEEE. The CDR3 has 13 residues. The CDR3 DNA reads as TGTGCCAGCAGCTTGGCCAAGAACACTGAAGCTTTCTTT. It yields the protein CASSLAKNTEAFF.

V usage is TRBV12-3 or TRBV12-4 and J usage is TRBJ2-7; 10 bases map to TRBD1. CDR3 size: 15 residues. The V segment lost 5 bases and the J segment 5 bases; nucleotides outside the gene matches: 9. This CDR3 reads CASSPGTGVGHEQYF. The CDR3 nucleotides are TGTGCCAGCAGTCCCGGGACAGGGGTAGGGCACGAGCAGTACTTC.

The V gene is TRBV5-1, the J gene TRBJ2-7; 9 bases match TRBD1. This CDR3 region has 16 residues. The germline V gene has CDR1 SGHRS and CDR2 YFSETQ. The trim removed 1 base at V and 2 bases at J, leaving 7 bases unmatched. The DNA for the CDR3 is TGCGCCAGCAGCTTGACAGGGGGCCTAAAAACCTACGAGCAGTACTTC. As protein: CASSLTGGLKTYEQYF.

Many counts were recorded for this clonotype. The rearrangement links TRBV6-5 to TRBJ2-7, with unresolved D. Trimming removed 4 bases at V and 2 bases at J, with 18 bases between. Germline V gives CDR1 MNHEY, CDR2 SVGAGI. The CDR3 has 16 residues. The CDR3 DNA follows: TGTGCCAGCAGTTTCGGCGACCCGACAAGCACCTACGAGCAGTACTTC. Protein sequence: CASSFGDPTSTYEQYF.

This clonotype occurred once. The V and J genes are TRBV5-1 and TRBJ1-2; maybe TRBD1 (5 bases). The CDR3 sequence is 16 residues long. The V end lost 0 bases, the J end lost 2 bases, and 14 bases lay between the germline ends. The germline CDR1 and CDR2 sequences are SGHRS and YFSETQ. CDR3 sequence: CASSLGMEGPNYGYTF. CDR3 coding DNA: TGCGCCAGCAGCTTGGGAATGGAGGGACCCAACTATGGCTACACCTTC.

This clonotype has more than one count but fewer than ten. This CDR3 is CSARRQNNQPQHF. CDR3 bases: TGCAGTGCAAGACGACAGAACAATCAGCCCCAGCATTTT. This chain uses TRBV20-1 with TRBJ1-5; D might be TRBD1 (5 bases). The CDR3 has 13 residues. V dropped 6 bases and J dropped 3 bases, with 12 bases sitting between them. Germline CDR1 and CDR2: DFQATT and SNEGSKA (reference sequence).

Ten or more counts support this clonotype. This chain links TRBV12-3 or TRBV12-4 with TRBJ2-5; the match to TRBD1 covers 7 bases. The V gene end was trimmed by 5 bases and the J gene end by 5 bases; junction bases not matched to a gene: 5. The CDR3 spans 13 residues. In DNA, the CDR3 is TGTGCCAGCAGTATCTTGGACAGGGAGACCCAGTACTTC. This encodes CASSILDRETQYF.

This chain links TRBV4-3 with TRBJ2-7, with 8 bases matching TRBD1. CDR1 LGHNA and CDR2 YSLEER come from the germline V gene. Trimming cost V 3 bases and J 1 base; bases outside gene matches: 2. The CDR3 totals 14 residues. CDR3 protein: CASSQRDRSYEQYF. The CDR3 DNA follows: TGCGCCAGCAGCCAGCGGGACAGGTCCTACGAGCAGTACTTC.

V usage is TRBV18 and J usage is TRBJ1-5; D not resolved. The CDR3 is made up of 15 amino acids. The V and J ends lost 2 bases and 2 bases respectively, with 10 bases between them. CDR1 and CDR2 (germline): KGHSH, LQKENI. CDR3: CASSPDAAGNQPQHF. In DNA, the CDR3 is TGTGCCAGCTCACCAGACGCCGCTGGCAATCAGCCCCAGCATTTT.

The chain combines TRBV7-2 with TRBJ1-1; weak D call: TRBD1 (6 bases). Germline V gene data show CDR1 as SGHTA and CDR2 as FQGNSA. This CDR3 contains 17 residues. V shed 1 base and J shed 2 bases, with 17 bases lying between them. The DNA for the CDR3 is TGTGCCAGCAGCTTAGGATCGAGCAGGGGCTCAAACACTGAAGCTTTCTTT. Its protein is CASSLGSSRGSNTEAFF.

The table lists this clonotype with many counts. J is TRBJ2-1 and V is TRBV20-1; 12 nucleotides align to TRBD2. The CDR3 covers 15 residues. Looked up from germline, CDR1 is DFQATT and CDR2 is SNEGSKA (reference sequence). Germline trimming cut 5 bases from V and 7 bases from J; bases unmatched to any gene: 9. CDR3 amino acids: CSARTSGTQGNEQFF. In DNA, the CDR3 is TGCAGTGCTCGGACTAGCGGGACACAGGGGAATGAGCAGTTCTTC.

In this sample, this clonotype turned up many times. The chain employs TRBV20-1 and TRBJ2-7; 10 nucleotides line up with TRBD1. This CDR3 contains 14 residues. Germline V gene sequence: CDR1 DFQATT, CDR2 SNEGSKA (reference sequence). Trimming cost V 3 bases and J 6 bases; bases outside gene matches: 8. The CDR3 reads CSASAGQGRIEQYF. The CDR3 DNA is TGCAGTGCTAGTGCGGGACAGGGGAGGATCGAGCAGTACTTC.

This clonotype has at least ten counts. The chain has TRBV5-1 and TRBJ2-3; D remains unclear. In germline, CDR1 is SGHRS, CDR2 YFSETQ. Trimming took off 0 bases at V and 6 bases at J, with 11 bases between the two ends. The CDR3 is 14 residues long. The CDR3 is CASSLEPKQDTQYF. For the CDR3, the DNA is TGCGCCAGCAGCTTGGAGCCTAAACAGGATACGCAGTATTTT. The whole variable domain, remainder taken from reference TRBV5-1 and TRBJ2-3, is KAGVTQTPRYLIKTRGQQVTLSCSPISGHRSVSWYQQTPGQGLQFLFEYFSETQRNKGNFPGRFSGRQFSNSRSEMNVSTLELGDSALYLCASSLEPKQDTQYFGPGTRLTVL.

This clonotype was counted ten times or more. V gene TRBV7-9 combines with J gene TRBJ2-5; D is ambiguous. The germline V gene encodes CDR1 SEHNR and CDR2 FQNEAQ (reference sequence). The CDR3 contains 16 residues. Trimming shortened V by 1 base and J by 5 bases, and 17 bases separated the two germline ends. CDR3 in amino acids: CASSLGSFGGGETQYF. The CDR3 nucleotides read TGTGCCAGCAGCTTAGGATCCTTTGGCGGTGGGGAGACCCAGTACTTC.

Only a few counts were recorded for this clonotype. J is TRBJ2-5 and V is TRBV11-2; D is tentatively TRBD1 or TRBD2 (5 bases each). Trimming removed 6 bases at V and 5 bases at J, with 16 bases between. CDR1 and CDR2 (germline): SGHAT, FQNNGV. CDR3 length: 14 residues. The CDR3 nucleotides read TGTGCCAGCAGGACCTGGGGGTCTCTGGAGACCCAGTACTTC. This codes for CASRTWGSLETQYF.

The chain employs TRBV6-2 or TRBV6-3 and TRBJ2-3; weak D call: TRBD1 (6 bases). V gave up 6 bases and J gave up 2 bases, with 9 bases separating them. The CDR3 has 13 residues. The V gene's germline CDR1 is MNHEY and CDR2 SVGEGT. The CDR3 sequence is CASRQGNTDTQYF. The CDR3 DNA sequence: TGTGCCAGCAGGCAGGGGAACACAGATACGCAGTATTTT.

This clonotype came up a few times. The V gene is TRBV5-1, the J gene TRBJ2-3; D possibly corresponds to TRBD1 (6 bases). The CDR3 length is 18 residues. Germline values: CDR1 SGHRS, CDR2 YFSETQ. Deletions cut 2 bases from V and 0 bases from J, with 19 bases between. The CDR3 loop reads CASSFWGHDTRSTDTQYF. The CDR3, as DNA: TGCGCCAGCAGCTTTTGGGGACACGATACCCGCAGCACAGATACGCAGTATTTT.

In its sample, this clonotype was seen many times. The V and J genes are TRBV15 and TRBJ2-5; possible D gene TRBD1, 6 bases. This CDR3 has 12 residues. The V and J ends lost 2 bases and 5 bases respectively, with 6 bases between them. The germline V gene encodes CDR1 LNHNV and CDR2 YYDKDF (reference sequence). The CDR3 sequence is CATSRQGETQYF. DNA for the CDR3: TGTGCCACCAGCAGACAGGGGGAGACCCAGTACTTC. The full variable domain, in which reference TRBV15 and TRBJ2-5 provide the parts outside the CDR3, is DAMVIQNPRYQVTQFGKPVTLSCSQTLNHNVMYWYQQKSSQAPKLLFHYYDKDFNNEADTPDNFQSRRPNTSFCFLDIRSPGLGDTAMYLCATSRQGETQYFGPGTRLLVL.

Many counts were recorded for this clonotype. This chain joins TRBV29-1 and TRBJ1-1; maybe TRBD1 (5 bases). The CDR3 length is 13 residues. Germline CDR1 and CDR2: SQVTM and ANQGSEA. V lost 1 base to trimming and J lost 0 bases, with 6 bases between them. The CDR3 loop is CSVEGQLNTEAFF. As DNA, the CDR3 is TGCAGCGTTGAAGGACAGTTGAACACTGAAGCTTTCTTT.

This clonotype occurred many times. V gene TRBV15 combines with J gene TRBJ2-1; possible D gene TRBD2, 6 bases. The ends were cut back, 0 bases at V and 0 bases at J, with 6 bases in the middle. The CDR3 is 15 residues long. The V gene's germline CDR1 is LNHNV and CDR2 YYDKDF (reference sequence). CDR3 amino acids: CATSREEGSYNEQFF. In DNA form, the CDR3 reads TGTGCCACCAGCAGAGAGGAGGGCTCCTACAATGAGCAGTTCTTC.

This chain links TRBV19 with TRBJ2-6; 9 nucleotides agree with TRBD1. The CDR3 runs to 17 residues. V gave up 6 bases and J gave up 2 bases; unmatched junction bases: 8. Germline V gene lookup returns CDR1 LNHDA and CDR2 SQIVND (reference sequence). CDR3 in DNA: TGTGCCAGTAGAACCGGGACAGGGATCCCTGGGGCCAACGTCCTGACTTTC. It codes for CASRTGTGIPGANVLTF.

V is TRBV18 and J is TRBJ2-3; 13 positions agree with TRBD2. J was trimmed by 5 bases and V by 4 bases; bases with no gene match: 9. This CDR3 spans 17 amino acids. Germline loops: CDR1 KGHSH, CDR2 LQKENI. The CDR3 loop reads CASSQIWTSGRKDTQYF. The CDR3 DNA reads as TGTGCCAGCTCACAAATCTGGACTAGCGGGAGAAAAGATACGCAGTATTTT.